The clone carrying this TCR beta chain was seen a few times. Its specificity is not known. Construction of TCR beta libraries relied on iRepertoire HTBI primers and on Arm-PCR targeting CDR3 regions. TCRdb re-analysed the multiplex PCR reads in MiXCR, keeping a single row per CDR3 protein. The table lists 680,000 or so distinct CDR3 sequences, 16% of them singletons. This sample was included in a study of regulatory T cells in long-lasting Graves disease. Points from the study as a whole: Preferential use of TRBV28, TRBJ1-2 and TRBJ2-5 was seen in persistent disease.

Germline CDR1 DFQATT, CDR2 SNEGSKA (reference sequence). V was clipped by 3 bases and J by 1 base, with 13 bases between them. The CDR3 consists of 16 residues. As to time point: newly diagnosed GD, antithyroid drugs for less than 3 months. From RNA extracted from PBMCs, the TCR library was made. The sample was also linked to a second study, of T cells in Graves' hyperthyroidism and ophthalmopathy. That paper states: First-round RT-PCR with HTBI primers amplified the TCR CDR3 region.

Sequencing was performed on peripheral blood mononuclear cells (PBMCs), taken at new diagnosis, from a patient treated with antithyroid drugs. The chain recombines TRBV20-1 with TRBJ2-6; no firm D call. The sequence was collected from a woman aged 25 to 45 with Graves disease. The CDR3 DNA is TGCAGTGCTAGCCCCCGCCCAGAGTCTGGGGCCAACGTCCTGACTTTC. It yields the protein CSASPRPESGANVLTF.